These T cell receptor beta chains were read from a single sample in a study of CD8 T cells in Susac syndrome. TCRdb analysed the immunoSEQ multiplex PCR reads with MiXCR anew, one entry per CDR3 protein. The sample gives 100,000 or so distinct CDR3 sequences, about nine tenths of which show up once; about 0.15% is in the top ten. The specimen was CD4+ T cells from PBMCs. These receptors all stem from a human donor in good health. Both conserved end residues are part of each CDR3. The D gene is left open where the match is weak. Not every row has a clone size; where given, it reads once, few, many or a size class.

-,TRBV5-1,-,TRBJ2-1,CASDGGKISSYNEQFF,TGCGCCAGCGATGGAGGTAAAATCAGCTCCTACAATGAGCAGTTCTTC
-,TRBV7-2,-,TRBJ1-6,CASSLVVRNNSPLHF,TGTGCCAGCAGCTTAGTGGTACGGAATAATTCACCCCTCCACTTT
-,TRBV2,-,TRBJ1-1,CASKVARGTEAFF,TGTGCCAGCAAGGTAGCAAGAGGCACTGAAGCTTTCTTT
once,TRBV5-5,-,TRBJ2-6,CASSFDGTGASGANVLTF,TGTGCCAGCAGCTTCGATGGGACGGGGGCCTCTGGGGCCAACGTCCTGACTTTC
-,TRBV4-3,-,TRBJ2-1,CASSAQGPQYNEQFF,TGCGCCAGCAGCGCCCAGGGACCCCAATACAATGAGCAGTTCTTC
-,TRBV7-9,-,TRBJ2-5,CASSGGAGQETQYF,TGTGCCAGCAGCGGCGGGGCGGGACAAGAGACCCAGTACTTC
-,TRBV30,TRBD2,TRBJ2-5,CAWRAVGLASETQYF,TGTGCCTGGAGGGCCGTAGGACTAGCATCGGAGACCCAGTACTTC
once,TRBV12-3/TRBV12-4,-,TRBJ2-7,CASSLRWTPRGEQYF,TGTGCCAGCAGTTTACGTTGGACCCCCCGGGGGGAGCAGTACTTC
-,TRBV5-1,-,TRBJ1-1,CASSLGPRPLRTEAFF,TGCGCCAGCAGCTTGGGTCCGCGGCCCCTGAGGACTGAAGCTTTCTTT
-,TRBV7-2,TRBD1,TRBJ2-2,CASGTGFDTGELFF,TGTGCCAGCGGGACAGGGTTTGACACCGGGGAGCTGTTTTTT
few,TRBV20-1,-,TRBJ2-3,CSAPTGTDTQYF,TGCAGTGCTCCGACAGGCACAGATACGCAGTATTTT
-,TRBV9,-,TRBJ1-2,CASSVVDYGYTF,TGTGCCAGCAGCGTAGTAGACTATGGCTACACCTTC
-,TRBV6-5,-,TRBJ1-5,CASSPSLNQPQHF,TGTGCCAGCAGCCCCAGCCTCAATCAGCCCCAGCATTTT
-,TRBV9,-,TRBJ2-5,CASSVGTEGYQETQYF,TGTGCCAGCAGCGTCGGGACGGAAGGCTACCAAGAGACCCAGTACTTC
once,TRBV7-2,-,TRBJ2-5,CASSPRAGPGETQYF,TGTGCCAGCAGCCCTCGAGCAGGGCCGGGGGAGACCCAGTACTTC
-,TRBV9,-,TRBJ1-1,CASSVARGMNTEAFF,TGTGCCAGCAGCGTAGCTCGGGGGATGAACACTGAAGCTTTCTTT
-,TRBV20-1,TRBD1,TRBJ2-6,CSAKRDSLSGANVLTF,TGCAGTGCAAAGAGGGACAGTCTCTCTGGGGCCAACGTCCTGACTTTC
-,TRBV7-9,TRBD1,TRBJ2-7,CASSAGQGRDEQYF,TGTGCCAGCAGCGCCGGACAGGGGAGGGACGAGCAGTACTTC
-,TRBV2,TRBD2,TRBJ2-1,CASETSGPTNEQFF,TGTGCCAGCGAGACTAGCGGGCCAACCAATGAGCAGTTCTTC
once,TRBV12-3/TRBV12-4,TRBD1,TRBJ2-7,CASSLRDRAYEQYF,TGTGCCAGCAGTCTTCGGGACAGAGCCTACGAGCAGTACTTC
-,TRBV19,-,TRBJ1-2,CASTPDGLEGYTF,TGTGCCAGTACCCCAGATGGCCTAGAAGGCTACACCTTC
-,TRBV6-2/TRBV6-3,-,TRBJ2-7,CASSYGGLRGQYF,TGTGCCAGCAGTTACGGGGGCCTCCGCGGACAGTACTTC
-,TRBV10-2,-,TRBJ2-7,CASSESRLAFEQYF,TGCGCCAGCAGTGAGTCGAGGCTAGCGTTCGAGCAGTACTTC
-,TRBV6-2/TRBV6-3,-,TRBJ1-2,CASSPVGRGVGGYTF,TGTGCCAGCAGCCCTGTCGGTCGGGGAGTTGGTGGCTACACCTTC
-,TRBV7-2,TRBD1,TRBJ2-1,CASSVQGVSYNEQFF,TGTGCCAGCAGCGTGCAGGGGGTGTCCTACAATGAGCAGTTCTTC
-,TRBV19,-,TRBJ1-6,CASSITGSPLHF,TGTGCCAGTAGTATCACCGGATCACCCCTCCACTTT
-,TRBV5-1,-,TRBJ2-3,CASGTDRSDTQYF,TGCGCCAGCGGCACGGACAGATCAGATACGCAGTATTTT
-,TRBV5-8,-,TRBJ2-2,CASSSGRRTTGELFF,TGTGCCAGCAGCTCCGGCCGACGAACCACCGGGGAGCTGTTTTTT